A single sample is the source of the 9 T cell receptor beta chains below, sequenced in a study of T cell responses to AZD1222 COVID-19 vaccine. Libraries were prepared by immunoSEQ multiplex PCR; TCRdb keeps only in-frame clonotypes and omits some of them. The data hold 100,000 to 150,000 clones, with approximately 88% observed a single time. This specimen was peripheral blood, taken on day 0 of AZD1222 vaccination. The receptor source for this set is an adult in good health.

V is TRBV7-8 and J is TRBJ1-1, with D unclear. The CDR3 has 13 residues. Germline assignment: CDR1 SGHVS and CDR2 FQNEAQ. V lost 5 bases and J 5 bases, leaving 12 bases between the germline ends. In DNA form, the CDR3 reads TGTGCCAGCAGCGGCACTGAGCGTACTGAAGCTTTCTTT. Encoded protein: CASSGTERTEAFF.

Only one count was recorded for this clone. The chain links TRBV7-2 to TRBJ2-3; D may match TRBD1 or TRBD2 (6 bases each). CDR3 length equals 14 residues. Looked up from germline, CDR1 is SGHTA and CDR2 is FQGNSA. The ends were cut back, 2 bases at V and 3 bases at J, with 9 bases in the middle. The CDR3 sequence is CASSLRGRTDTQYF. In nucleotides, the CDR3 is TGTGCCAGCAGCTTAAGGGGGAGGACAGATACGCAGTATTTT.

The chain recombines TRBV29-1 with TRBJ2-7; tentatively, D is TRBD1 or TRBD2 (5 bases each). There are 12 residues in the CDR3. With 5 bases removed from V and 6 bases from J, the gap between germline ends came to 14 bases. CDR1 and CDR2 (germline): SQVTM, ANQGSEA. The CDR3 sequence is CSVRGERSEQYF. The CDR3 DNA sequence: TGCAGCGTTAGGGGAGAGCGAAGCGAGCAGTACTTC.

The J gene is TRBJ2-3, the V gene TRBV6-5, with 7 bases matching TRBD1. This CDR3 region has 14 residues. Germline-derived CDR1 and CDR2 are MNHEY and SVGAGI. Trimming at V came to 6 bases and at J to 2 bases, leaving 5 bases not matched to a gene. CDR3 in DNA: TGTGCCAGCAGGAGGGGGCAGTTCACAGATACGCAGTATTTT. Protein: CASRRGQFTDTQYF.

Here the CDR3 DNA reads TGTGCCAGCAAGGCCACAACCCAGCATTTT. Translation gives CASKATTQHF. The gene calls are TRBV28 and TRBJ1-5; D call uncertain. V was trimmed by 7 bases and J by 11 bases, leaving 9 bases between them. The CDR3 consists of 10 residues. The V gene's germline CDR1 is MDHEN and CDR2 SYDVKM.

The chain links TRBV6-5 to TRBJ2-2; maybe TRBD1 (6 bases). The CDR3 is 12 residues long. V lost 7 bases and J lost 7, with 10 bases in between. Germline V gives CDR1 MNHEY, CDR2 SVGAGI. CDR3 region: CASTSQGGELFF. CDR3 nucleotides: TGTGCCAGCACGTCACAGGGCGGGGAGCTGTTTTTT.

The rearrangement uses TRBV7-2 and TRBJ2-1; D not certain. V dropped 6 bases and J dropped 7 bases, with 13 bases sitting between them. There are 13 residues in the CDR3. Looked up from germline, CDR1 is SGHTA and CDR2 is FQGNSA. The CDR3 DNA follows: TGTGCCAGCAGGAGTAGGCATTTGAATGAGCAGTTCTTC. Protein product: CASRSRHLNEQFF.

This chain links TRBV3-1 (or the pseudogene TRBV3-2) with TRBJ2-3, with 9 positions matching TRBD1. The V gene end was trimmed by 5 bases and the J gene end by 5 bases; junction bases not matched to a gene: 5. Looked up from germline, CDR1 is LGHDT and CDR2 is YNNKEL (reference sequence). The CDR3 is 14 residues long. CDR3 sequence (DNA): TGTGCCAGCAGCTTACAGGGGGCCAGAGATACGCAGTATTTT. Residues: CASSLQGARDTQYF.

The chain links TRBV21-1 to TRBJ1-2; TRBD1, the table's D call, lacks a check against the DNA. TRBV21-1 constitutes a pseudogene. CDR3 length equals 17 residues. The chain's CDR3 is CASSKVRGPYGFYGYTF. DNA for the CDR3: TGTGCCAGCAGCAAAGTAAGGGGGCCTTACGGCTTCTATGGCTACACCTTC.